This T cell receptor (beta chain) originates from a study of control samples from healthy donors and cancer patients. Clones were sequenced by immunoSEQ multiplex PCR, and TCRdb holds only the in-frame ones, with some missing. The sample includes 150,000 to 200,000 clones. The CDR3 covers 14 residues. Germline V gene lookup returns CDR1 SGHTS and CDR2 YDEGEE. The V gene lost 4 bases and the J gene lost 1 base, with 11 bases spanning the gap. The sequence was obtained from a woman aged 30 to 39 in good health. Input material: blood. The V and J genes are TRBV5-8 and TRBJ1-1, with D perhaps TRBD1 (5 bases). The CDR3 DNA reads TGTGCCAGCAGCGCAGGGACGGGGAACACTGAAGCTTTCTTT. Its translation is CASSAGTGNTEAFF. The full variable domain, in which reference TRBV5-8 and TRBJ1-1 provide the parts outside the CDR3, is EAGVTQSPTHLIKTRGQQATLRCSPISGHTSVYWYQQALGLGLQFLLWYDEGEERNRGNFPPRFSGRQFPNYSSELNVNALELEDSALYLCASSAGTGNTEAFFGQGTRLTVV.